Listed below are T cell receptor beta chains from one sample, sequenced in a study of blood T cell repertoires in COVID-19. Profiling relied on immunoSEQ multiplex PCR, and the TCRdb table lists in-frame clones only, not all of them. This table has approximately 220,000 clones, 85% to 90% appearing once. The sequenced sample consisted of PBMCs or T cells enriched from blood (not recorded which). These receptors were taken from a woman under 30 in a cohort exposed to, infected with or recovered from COVID-19 (not recorded which). Both conserved end residues are part of each CDR3. Only some rows state a clone size, as once, few, many or a class for expanded clones.

size: once; V: TRBV10-3; CDR3: CAISESTGMMTEAFF
size: few; V: TRBV30; CDR3: CAWSSSGRYNEQFF
size: -; V: TRBV5-5; CDR3: CASSRQGVREGYEQYF
size: once; V: TRBV6-5; CDR3: CASGVTSAPGNTIYF
size: -; V: TRBV10-1; CDR3: CASSESGKRGAIYEQYF
size: -; V: TRBV10-2; CDR3: CASRRGGAPPSNYGYTF
size: once; V: TRBV3-1/TRBV3-2; CDR3: CASSQSRDYGYTF
size: -; V: TRBV18; CDR3: CASSPGLTNTGELFF
size: -; V: TRBV4-2; CDR3: CASSQDWSTGTNNEQFF
size: -; V: TRBV21-1; CDR3: CASSKERGNSPLHF
size: -; V: TRBV24-1; CDR3: CATSDFDSQPQHF
size: -; V: TRBV19; CDR3: CASSAGTSGSVKFYEQYF
size: -; V: TRBV29-1; CDR3: CSVHTGAGETQYF
size: -; V: TRBV2; CDR3: CASSAGSGVRGYTF
size: -; V: TRBV21-1; CDR3: CASSGGGTTNYGYTF
size: -; V: TRBV27; CDR3: CASSINRDRGRGCGYTF
size: -; V: TRBV5-1; CDR3: CASSLVQGTDTQYF
size: -; V: TRBV27; CDR3: CASSLRGEPNANTGELFF